Below are 20 T cell receptor beta chains sequenced from a single sample in a study of shared T cell receptors in the human thymus. Assay used: immunoSEQ multiplex PCR; TCRdb lists only in-frame clones, some missing. The sample has about 380,000 clones; 85% to 95% are singletons. Sample: thymocytes. These receptors were collected from a human donor.

CDR3 in amino acids: CASSFIQDSYEQYF. Written as DNA, the CDR3 is TGTGCCAGCAGTTTTATTCAGGATAGCTACGAGCAGTACTTC. The rearrangement links TRBV27 to TRBJ2-7, with D unclear. The CDR3 spans 14 residues. Trimming pared 3 bases from V and 3 bases from J, leaving 12 bases between. Germline V gene data show CDR1 as MNHEY and CDR2 as SMNVEV (reference sequence).

Points on this clone: The sample carries other DNA sequences with the same CDR3. The chain has TRBV9 and TRBJ2-7; 7 bases are shared with TRBD1. Germline loops: CDR1 SGDLS, CDR2 YYNGEE. V lost 4 bases, J lost 2 bases, and 9 bases stayed unmatched. The CDR3 runs to 15 residues. The CDR3: CASSLRQGPTYEQYF. The CDR3 coding sequence is TGTGCCAGCAGCCTTAGACAGGGCCCGACCTACGAGCAGTACTTC.

The rearrangement uses TRBV7-3 and TRBJ2-1; TRBD2 matches at 9 bases. The CDR3 has 15 residues. V shed 1 base and J 5 bases; nucleotides not matched to a gene: 3. Germline V gene data show CDR1 as SGHTA and CDR2 as FQGTGA. The CDR3 coding sequence is TGTGCCAGCAGCTTAAGGGCGGGAGGGCACAATGAGCAGTTCTTC. The encoded protein is CASSLRAGGHNEQFF.

This clone was seen once. The junction departs from germline at one end; a sequencing error may be responsible. V is TRBV15 and J is TRBJ2-1; 7 bases align to TRBD2. This CDR3 contains 16 residues. The germline CDR1 and CDR2 sequences are LNHNV and YYDKDF (reference sequence). CDR3 in DNA: TGTGCCACCAGCAGTTGGGGGGGGGACTCCCACAATGAGCAGTTCTTC. Protein sequence: CATSSWGGDSHNEQFF.

The gene calls are TRBV6-1 and TRBJ2-1; D perhaps matches TRBD2 (6 bases). The CDR3 sequence is 16 residues long. V was pared by 3 bases and J by 7 bases, with 19 bases between. Germline CDR1 and CDR2: MNHNS and SASEGT. CDR3 residues: CASSDLHSRTTNEQFF. The CDR3 DNA is TGTGCCAGCAGTGATCTTCATTCTAGGACTACTAATGAGCAGTTCTTC.

The rearrangement links TRBV6-5 to TRBJ2-1, with 11 bases matching TRBD1. Germline CDR1 MNHEY, CDR2 SVGAGI. V dropped 5 bases and J dropped 6; count of bases not matched to a gene: 3. This CDR3 comprises 14 residues. The CDR3 is CASSSGTGGNEQFF. CDR3 sequence (DNA): TGTGCCAGCAGTAGCGGGACAGGGGGCAATGAGCAGTTCTTC.

The J gene is TRBJ1-1, the V gene TRBV5-6; tentatively, D is TRBD1 (6 bases). From germline, CDR1 is SGHDT and CDR2 YYEEEE. The CDR3 has 12 residues. Trimming stripped 4 bases from V and 7 bases from J, with 11 bases between. This CDR3 is CASSSKGGEAFF. In nucleotides, the CDR3 is TGTGCCAGCAGCAGCAAGGGGGGTGAAGCTTTCTTT.

The CDR3 nucleotides are TGTGCCAGCAGCTCGGACGGGTTCTATGGCTACACCTTC. Translation: CASSSDGFYGYTF. The chain uses TRBV5-8 and TRBJ1-2; D not certain. CDR3 length: 13 residues. Deletions cut 3 bases from V and 4 bases from J, with 10 bases between. Per the germline V gene, CDR1 is SGHTS and CDR2 is YDEGEE.

The V gene is TRBV11-2, the J gene TRBJ2-7; a possible D gene is TRBD2 (7 bases). Trimming took off 1 base at V and 4 bases at J, with 14 bases between the two ends. The CDR3 consists of 15 residues. Looked up from germline, CDR1 is SGHAT and CDR2 is FQNNGV. The CDR3 protein is CASSLAFGGRYEQYF. The CDR3 coding sequence is TGTGCCAGCAGCTTAGCCTTCGGGGGGCGGTACGAGCAGTACTTC.

The chain is built from TRBV7-2 and TRBJ2-3, with D maybe TRBD2 (5 bases). The CDR3 has 14 amino acids. CDR1 is SGHTA, CDR2 FQGNSA, per germline. The V end was cut by 5 bases, the J end by 5 bases, with 14 bases between. CDR3 nucleotides: TGTGCCAGCAGCCTCTGGACTCCTCAAGATACGCAGTATTTT. This gives the protein CASSLWTPQDTQYF. The full variable domain, its missing parts supplied by reference TRBV7-2 and TRBJ2-3, is GAGVSQSPSNKVTEKGKDVELRCDPISGHTALYWYRQSLGQGLEFLIYFQGNSAPDKSGLPSDRFSAERTGGSVSTLTIQRTQQEDSAVYLCASSLWTPQDTQYFGPGTRLTVL.

V is TRBV6-1 and J is TRBJ1-5; 11 nucleotides line up with TRBD1. Germline trimming cut 5 bases from V and 3 bases from J; bases unmatched to any gene: 3. The CDR3 has 15 residues. The germline V gene has CDR1 MNHNS and CDR2 SASEGT. CDR3 in DNA: TGTGCCAGCAGTAGGGACAGGGGGGACAATCAGCCCCAGCATTTT. Translated, it gives CASSRDRGDNQPQHF.

The chain joins TRBV28 to TRBJ1-4; unclear D gene. CDR1 MDHEN and CDR2 SYDVKM come from the germline V gene. V was clipped by 6 bases and J by 0 bases, with 14 bases between them. The CDR3 totals 16 residues. As DNA, the CDR3 is TGTGCCAGCAGACATCCTCAAGTTGCAACTAATGAAAAACTGTTTTTT. Translated, it gives CASRHPQVATNEKLFF.

The chain couples TRBV5-8 to TRBJ2-3; D might be TRBD2 (5 bases). V was clipped by 5 bases and J by 0 bases, with 22 bases between them. The CDR3 is 18 residues long. Germline V gene sequence: CDR1 SGHTS, CDR2 YDEGEE. The CDR3 here is CASSPGLGSDPSTDTQYF. DNA for the CDR3: TGTGCCAGCAGTCCGGGCCTAGGTAGCGACCCTAGCACAGATACGCAGTATTTT.

The chain couples TRBV7-9 to TRBJ1-1; D ambiguous. The CDR3 sequence is 18 residues long. V was trimmed by 2 bases and J by 0 bases, leaving 19 bases between them. CDR1 and CDR2 from the germline V gene are SEHNR and FQNEAQ (reference sequence). The CDR3 sequence is CASSLPLLKRRVNTEAFF. The CDR3 nucleotides are TGTGCCAGCAGCTTACCCCTTTTGAAGCGACGAGTGAACACTGAAGCTTTCTTT.

The rearrangement links TRBV4-2 to TRBJ2-1, with D maybe TRBD2 (5 bases). Trimming cost V 1 base and J 10 bases, with 8 bases left between them. The CDR3 is 12 amino acids. Germline V lookup: CDR1 LGHNA, CDR2 YNFKEQ. CDR3 in DNA: TGTGCCAGCAGCCAAGCAACGGGAGAGCAGTTCTTC. This codes for CASSQATGEQFF.

The V gene is TRBV2, the J gene TRBJ1-1, with TRBD1 as a possible D gene (5 bases). The CDR3 has 16 amino acids. V was shortened by 1 base and J by 4 bases, with 16 bases between the two germline ends. The germline V gene encodes CDR1 SNHLY and CDR2 FYNNEI. CDR3 nucleotide sequence: TGTGCCAGCAGTGAAGAAGCCAGGGAGAGTAGCACTGAAGCTTTCTTT. It is translated as CASSEEARESSTEAFF. Filled out from reference TRBV2 and TRBJ1-1, the complete variable domain reads EPEVTQTPSHQVTQMGQEVILRCVPISNHLYFYWYRQILGQKVEFLVSFYNNEISEKSEIFDDQFSVERPDGSNFTLKIRSTKLEDSAMYFCASSEEARESSTEAFFGQGTRLTVV.

V is TRBV10-3 and J is TRBJ2-5; 12 nucleotides match TRBD2. The CDR3 sequence is 14 residues long. From germline, CDR1 is ENHRY and CDR2 SYGVKD. V lost 10 bases, J lost 1 base, and 4 bases stayed unmatched. For the CDR3, the DNA is TGTGCCACCCAACTAGCGGGAGGCCAAGAGACCCAGTACTTC. The encoded protein is CATQLAGGQETQYF.

The chain recombines TRBV19 with TRBJ1-5; no clear D gene. The CDR3 is made up of 16 amino acids. From germline, CDR1 is LNHDA and CDR2 SQIVND (reference sequence). The V gene lost 2 bases and the J gene lost 7 bases, with 18 bases spanning the gap. This chain's CDR3 is CASSINFILRKQPQHF. The CDR3 coding sequence is TGTGCCAGTAGTATAAACTTTATACTGAGGAAGCAGCCCCAGCATTTT.

CDR3 bases: TGTGCCAGCAGCCGGGCTACAGAGAGCTCCTACAATGAGCAGTTCTTC. As protein: CASSRATESSYNEQFF. This chain uses TRBV11-2 with TRBJ2-1, with D hard to call. Trimming cost V 5 bases and J 0 bases, with 14 bases left between them. The CDR3 consists of 16 residues. The germline gives CDR1 SGHAT, CDR2 FQNNGV.

DNA for the CDR3: TGTGCCAGCAGTGCCTCTTTAAGGGGGAGCACAGATACGCAGTATTTT. This translates into CASSASLRGSTDTQYF. This chain uses TRBV25-1 with TRBJ2-3; weak D call: TRBD1 (6 bases). Trimming removed 4 bases at V and 0 bases at J, with 14 bases between. This CDR3 is built from 16 residues. Germline V lookup: CDR1 MGHDK, CDR2 SYGVNS.